A selection of T cell receptor beta chains follows, all from one sample in a study of cytomegalovirus exposure and HLA in healthy donors. Sequencing used immunoSEQ multiplex PCR; TCRdb keeps in-frame clones, though not all of them. In the table there are approximately 53,000 clones, 77% of which are singletons. What was sequenced was PBMCs. The origin of the receptors is a woman between 40 and 55 years old in good health and CMV-seropositive. CDR3s include the opening cysteine and the closing phenylalanine or tryptophan. The D gene is left open where the match is weak. The size field is filled for only some rows; it gives once, few, many or a size class.

J gene	V gene	D gene	clone size	CDR3 protein	CDR3 DNA
TRBJ2-1	TRBV7-9	TRBD2	NA	CASSQSGGALNEQFF	TGTGCCAGCAGCCAAAGCGGGGGGGCCCTGAATGAGCAGTTCTTC
TRBJ1-6	TRBV28	NA	once	CASSWGRDSPLHF	TGTGCCAGCAGTTGGGGGAGGGATTCACCCCTCCACTTT
TRBJ1-6	TRBV30	NA	once	CAWSPGNSPLHF	TGTGCCTGGAGCCCAGGGAATTCACCCCTCCACTTT
TRBJ2-2	TRBV7-9	NA	NA	CASSLARGAEELFF	TGTGCCAGCAGCTTAGCGCGGGGAGCGGAGGAGCTGTTTTTT
TRBJ2-5	TRBV11-2	NA	NA	CASSLDSQETQYF	TGTGCCAGCAGCCTGGACAGCCAAGAGACCCAGTACTTC
TRBJ2-2	TRBV7-9	TRBD1	NA	CASSFPSRGPTGELFF	TGTGCCAGCAGCTTTCCCTCCAGGGGGCCCACCGGGGAGCTGTTTTTT
TRBJ1-4	TRBV4-1	NA	few	CASSGSDRTNEKLFF	TGCGCCAGCAGCGGAAGTGACAGGACTAATGAAAAACTGTTTTTT
TRBJ1-1	TRBV4-2	TRBD1	NA	CASSQKQGVSTEAFF	TGTGCCAGCAGCCAAAAACAGGGGGTTAGCACTGAAGCTTTCTTT
TRBJ2-5	TRBV7-2	TRBD2	once	CASSLSLAGGGETQYF	TGTGCCAGCAGCTTATCATTGGCGGGGGGAGGGGAGACCCAGTACTTC
TRBJ1-5	TRBV15	NA	NA	CATSSVFDQPQHF	TGTGCCACCAGCAGCGTCTTCGATCAGCCCCAGCATTTT
TRBJ2-7	TRBV7-9	NA	once	CASSTRTGNYEQYF	TGTGCCAGCAGTACCCGAACAGGAAACTACGAGCAGTACTTC
TRBJ1-1	TRBV5-6	TRBD1	NA	CASSLYAGGDTEAFF	TGTGCCAGCAGCTTGTACGCAGGGGGCGACACTGAAGCTTTCTTT
TRBJ1-1	TRBV19	NA	NA	CASSIDRVTEAFF	TGTGCCAGTAGTATAGACAGGGTCACTGAAGCTTTCTTT
TRBJ1-2	TRBV2	NA	NA	CASSPQYGYTF	TGTGCCAGCAGCCCCCAGTATGGCTACACCTTC
TRBJ2-1	TRBV9	TRBD2	NA	CASSVGTSGVSSYNEQFF	TGTGCCAGCAGCGTCGGGACTAGCGGGGTAAGCTCCTACAATGAGCAGTTCTTC
TRBJ2-3	TRBV7-2	TRBD1	once	CASSLVGQGALDTQYF	TGTGCCAGCAGCTTAGTAGGACAGGGGGCGTTAGATACGCAGTATTTT
TRBJ1-5	TRBV10-2	TRBD1	NA	CASSDGQGGQPQHF	TGCGCCAGCAGTGACGGACAGGGTGGTCAGCCCCAGCATTTT
TRBJ2-7	TRBV7-9	NA	NA	CASSSSGPSYEQYF	TGTGCCAGCAGCAGTAGCGGTCCCTCCTACGAGCAGTACTTC
TRBJ2-3	TRBV6-4	TRBD2	NA	CASSRTSGGSDTQYF	TGTGCCAGCAGTCGGACTAGCGGGGGGTCAGATACGCAGTATTTT
TRBJ2-1	TRBV9	TRBD2	NA	CASSVGRGADEQFF	TGTGCCAGCAGCGTAGGGCGGGGGGCGGATGAGCAGTTCTTC
TRBJ2-1	TRBV2	NA	NA	CARSSGGNEQFF	TGTGCCAGGAGCTCTGGGGGGAATGAGCAGTTCTTC
TRBJ2-2	TRBV5-8	TRBD1	NA	CASGQGKTGELFF	TGTGCCAGCGGACAGGGGAAGACCGGGGAGCTGTTTTTT
TRBJ1-2	TRBV6-5	NA	NA	CASSYRGHYGYTF	TGTGCCAGCAGTTACAGGGGCCACTATGGCTACACCTTC
TRBJ2-1	TRBV7-2	TRBD2	NA	CASSFSGGIDEQFF	TGTGCCAGCAGCTTTAGCGGGGGGATCGATGAGCAGTTCTTC
TRBJ1-1	TRBV28	NA	NA	CASSLLDSEAFF	TGTGCCAGCAGTTTGTTAGACAGCGAAGCTTTCTTT
TRBJ2-1	TRBV30	NA	NA	CAWRNRTGLTSSYNEQFF	TGTGCCTGGAGGAACAGAACAGGCCTTACGAGCTCCTACAATGAGCAGTTCTTC
TRBJ1-5	TRBV6-1	NA	NA	CASSEHSYQPQHF	TGTGCCAGCAGTGAACACAGTTATCAGCCCCAGCATTTT
TRBJ1-2	TRBV14	NA	NA	CASSQVDRFYGYTF	TGTGCCAGCAGCCAAGTTGACAGGTTCTATGGCTACACCTTC
TRBJ2-3	TRBV7-8	NA	NA	CASSLRGGQTYTDTQYF	TGTGCCAGCAGCCTCAGAGGAGGACAGACCTACACAGATACGCAGTATTTT
TRBJ2-4	TRBV5-6	TRBD2	NA	CASSLRGGGKNIQYF	TGTGCCAGCAGCTTGCGGGGGGGCGGCAAAAACATTCAGTACTTC
TRBJ1-1	TRBV5-1	NA	NA	CASRYGNTEAFF	TGCGCCAGCAGGTACGGGAACACTGAAGCTTTCTTT
TRBJ2-3	TRBV2	TRBD2	NA	CASSELAGGRGTQYF	TGTGCCAGCAGTGAACTAGCGGGGGGCCGGGGTACGCAGTATTTT
TRBJ2-3	TRBV15	NA	NA	CATSRSVTVSTDTQYF	TGTGCCACCAGCAGATCGGTAACAGTTAGCACAGATACGCAGTATTTT
TRBJ2-6	TRBV5-1	TRBD1	few	CASSPTSGGRSGANVLTF	TGCGCCAGCAGCCCTACCTCAGGGGGCCGCTCTGGGGCCAACGTCCTGACTTTC
TRBJ1-5	TRBV18	NA	NA	CASSPTGNQPQHF	TGTGCCAGCTCACCAACAGGCAATCAGCCCCAGCATTTT
TRBJ1-1	TRBV10-3	NA	few	CAIRGGDTEAFF	TGTGCCATCAGGGGCGGGGACACTGAAGCTTTCTTT
TRBJ2-3	TRBV6-5	NA	NA	CASRLGWRTDTQYF	TGTGCCAGCAGACTCGGGTGGAGGACAGATACGCAGTATTTT
TRBJ1-3	TRBV6-1	TRBD1	NA	CASSTGESGNTIYF	TGTGCCAGCAGCACAGGGGAATCTGGAAACACCATATATTTT
TRBJ1-1	TRBV19	NA	NA	CASIPSGGMNTEAFF	TGTGCCAGTATACCCTCGGGGGGTATGAACACTGAAGCTTTCTTT
TRBJ1-5	TRBV5-1	NA	few	CASSLGTVSNQPQHF	TGCGCCAGCAGCTTGGGGACAGTTAGCAATCAGCCCCAGCATTTT
TRBJ1-4	TRBV29-1	TRBD1	few	CSGWDRPNEKLFF	TGCAGCGGCTGGGACAGGCCTAATGAAAAACTGTTTTTT
TRBJ2-7	TRBV6-1	NA	NA	CASSERLGSGEQYF	TGTGCCAGCAGTGAACGTCTCGGGTCTGGGGAGCAGTACTTC
TRBJ2-4	TRBV7-2	NA	NA	CASSSQGIRNIQYF	TGTGCCAGCAGCTCCCAGGGAATACGGAACATTCAGTACTTC
TRBJ1-1	TRBV4-2	NA	NA	CASSQDYYTEAFF	TGTGCCAGCAGCCAAGATTATTACACTGAAGCTTTCTTT
TRBJ1-1	TRBV4-2	NA	NA	CASSQDGGVLSTEAFF	TGTGCCAGCAGCCAAGATGGAGGGGTCTTGAGCACTGAAGCTTTCTTT
TRBJ2-7	TRBV6-5	NA	once	CASSYSGGARQYF	TGTGCCAGCAGTTACTCGGGGGGGGCCCGGCAGTACTTC
TRBJ1-1	TRBV7-9	NA	NA	CASRGQQNTEAFF	TGTGCCAGCAGAGGACAGCAGAACACTGAAGCTTTCTTT
TRBJ2-2	TRBV2	TRBD1	NA	CASSVGADRSPGELFF	TGTGCCAGCAGTGTAGGAGCGGACAGGTCCCCCGGGGAGCTGTTTTTT
TRBJ2-1	TRBV5-4	NA	NA	CASSLEYNEQFF	TGTGCCAGCAGCTTAGAGTACAATGAGCAGTTCTTC
TRBJ2-7	TRBV10-1	TRBD2	NA	CASSPGLASYEQYF	TGCGCCAGCAGCCCGGGACTAGCGTCCTACGAGCAGTACTTC
TRBJ1-3	TRBV29-1	NA	NA	CSARGLGNTIYF	TGCAGCGCCCGCGGATTGGGAAACACCATATATTTT
TRBJ1-2	TRBV7-2	TRBD1	NA	CASSIDRAYGYTF	TGTGCCAGCAGCATTGACAGGGCATATGGCTACACCTTC
TRBJ1-2	TRBV19	NA	NA	CASSIGELYGYTF	TGTGCCAGTAGTATAGGGGAGCTCTATGGCTACACCTTC
TRBJ2-7	TRBV4-3	TRBD2	NA	CASSQEKAGSYEQYF	TGCGCCAGCAGCCAAGAAAAAGCGGGGAGCTACGAGCAGTACTTC
TRBJ1-1	TRBV2	NA	NA	CASTEWGRAEAFF	TGTGCCAGCACCGAATGGGGGAGGGCTGAAGCTTTCTTT
TRBJ2-1	TRBV29-1	NA	NA	CSVGVAGQTFSYNEQFF	TGCAGCGTTGGGGTGGCGGGGCAAACCTTTTCCTACAATGAGCAGTTCTTC
TRBJ1-1	TRBV5-1	NA	NA	CASSLEPSTEAFF	TGCGCCAGCAGCTTGGAGCCTTCCACTGAAGCTTTCTTT